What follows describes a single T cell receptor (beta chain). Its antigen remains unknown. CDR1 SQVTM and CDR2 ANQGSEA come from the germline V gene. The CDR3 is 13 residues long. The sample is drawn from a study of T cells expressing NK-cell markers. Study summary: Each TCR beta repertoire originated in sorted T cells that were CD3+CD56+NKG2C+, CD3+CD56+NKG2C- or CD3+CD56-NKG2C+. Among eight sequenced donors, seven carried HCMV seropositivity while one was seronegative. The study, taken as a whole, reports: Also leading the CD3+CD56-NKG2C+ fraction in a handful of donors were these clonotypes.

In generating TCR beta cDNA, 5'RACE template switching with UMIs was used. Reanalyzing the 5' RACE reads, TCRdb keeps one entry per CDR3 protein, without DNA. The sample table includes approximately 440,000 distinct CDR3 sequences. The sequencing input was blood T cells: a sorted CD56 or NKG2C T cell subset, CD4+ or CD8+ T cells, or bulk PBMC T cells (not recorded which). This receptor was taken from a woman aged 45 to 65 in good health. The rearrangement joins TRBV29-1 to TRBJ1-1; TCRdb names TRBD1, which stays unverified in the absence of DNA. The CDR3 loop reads CSVGAGGLTEAFF.